The TCR beta chain described here comes from a study of blood T cell repertoires in COVID-19. This clone was observed a single time. Source study methods: Amplification with reference gene primers provided the estimates of nucleated cell counts. Assay used: immunoSEQ multiplex PCR; TCRdb lists only in-frame clones, some missing. From that table come the V and J calls and clone size; the DNA was used to work out D and trimming. Of around 42,000 clones listed, roughly three quarters are singletons. Specimen: peripheral blood. The TCR was taken from a woman aged 80 or over with acute or convalescent COVID-19.

The CDR3 here is CASARTGENEQYF. CDR3 coding DNA: TGCGCCAGCGCGCGGACAGGGGAGAACGAGCAGTACTTC. The chain is built from TRBV5-1 and TRBJ2-7; 9 nucleotides match TRBD1. CDR1 and CDR2 from the germline V gene are SGHRS and YFSETQ. V dropped 7 bases and J dropped 5; count of bases not matched to a gene: 7. This CDR3 region has 13 residues.